What follows are 14 T cell receptor beta chains derived from one specimen sequenced in a study of beta chain features in type 1 diabetes. Expressed TCRB transcripts got sequenced, as all isolated RNA was reverse transcribed. Clones were read by immunoSEQ multiplex PCR, and TCRdb kept only the in-frame ones, dropping some. The sample yields about 930,000 clones, roughly a sixth seen once. The sequencing sample was made of naive CD4+ T cells from blood. Receptors were obtained from a woman aged 18-29 years in good health.

The CDR3 DNA sequence: TGTGCCAGCAGCGTAGCTCCAGGGAACACTGAAGCTTTCTTT. It encodes CASSVAPGNTEAFF. The V call is TRBV9, the J call TRBJ1-1, with D uncertain. The CDR3 runs to 14 residues. The germline V gene encodes CDR1 SGDLS and CDR2 YYNGEE. V was pared by 0 bases and J by 1 base, with 7 bases between. Looking up the rest from reference TRBV9 and TRBJ1-1 gives the full variable domain: DSGVTQTPKHLITATGQRVTLRCSPRSGDLSVYWYQQSLDQGLQFLIQYYNGEERAKGNILERFSAQQFPDLHSELNLSSLELGDSALYFCASSVAPGNTEAFFGQGTRLTVV.

There are a few counts of this clone. Other DNA sequences in this specimen translate into the identical CDR3. The chain joins TRBV7-2 to TRBJ1-1; D not certain. V lost 5 bases, J lost 0 bases, and 4 bases lay in between. CDR1 SGHTA and CDR2 FQGNSA come from the germline V gene. This CDR3 spans 12 amino acids. The CDR3 is CASSLMNTEAFF. CDR3 DNA: TGTGCCAGCAGCCTTATGAACACTGAAGCTTTCTTT.

This clone was recorded a few times. The chain couples TRBV18 to TRBJ2-5; no definite D call. This CDR3 spans 13 amino acids. With 1 base removed from V and 5 bases from J, the gap between germline ends came to 8 bases. Germline CDR1 is KGHSH and CDR2 is LQKENI. CDR3 sequence (DNA): TGTGCCAGCTCACCACTGGGCGAGGAGACCCAGTACTTC. It specifies CASSPLGEETQYF.

This clone appeared a few times. The chain carries TRBV25-1 and TRBJ2-7; the match to TRBD1 covers 11 bases. Trimming at V came to 6 bases and at J to 7 bases, leaving 8 bases not matched to a gene. Per the germline V gene, CDR1 is MGHDK and CDR2 is SYGVNS. The CDR3 spans 14 residues. CDR3 DNA sequence: TGTGCCAGCAGAGAAGGACAGGGGGCTTGGGAGCAGTACTTC. It translates to CASREGQGAWEQYF.

The V call is TRBV4-3, the J call TRBJ2-2; 8 nucleotides line up with TRBD2. Germline V gene lookup returns CDR1 LGHNA and CDR2 YSLEER. Trimming cost V 3 bases and J 0 bases; bases outside gene matches: 3. This CDR3 has 16 residues. The CDR3 DNA is TGCGCCAGCAGCCAGGGGACTAGAGCGAACACCGGGGAGCTGTTTTTT. This codes for CASSQGTRANTGELFF.

This clone was seen only a few times. This chain joins TRBV15 and TRBJ2-1; the D gene could be TRBD1 or TRBD2 (5 bases each). The germline gives CDR1 LNHNV, CDR2 YYDKDF (reference sequence). The CDR3 spans 16 residues. V lost 1 base, J lost 5 bases, and 15 bases lay in between. The CDR3 DNA follows: TGTGCCACCAGCAGAGTGGGGGATTCGTTAGACAATGAGCAGTTCTTC. Translating gives CATSRVGDSLDNEQFF. Supplemented by reference TRBV15 and TRBJ2-1, the full variable domain reads DAMVIQNPRYQVTQFGKPVTLSCSQTLNHNVMYWYQQKSSQAPKLLFHYYDKDFNNEADTPDNFQSRRPNTSFCFLDIRSPGLGDTAMYLCATSRVGDSLDNEQFFGPGTRLTVL.

V and J are TRBV28 and TRBJ2-1, with TRBD2 matching over 9 bases. The germline CDR1 and CDR2 sequences are MDHEN and SYDVKM. This CDR3 comprises 16 residues. After removal of 1 base from V and 5 bases from J, the junction contained 6 bases not matched to a gene. The CDR3 sequence: CASSLFVAGGHNEQFF. In nucleotides, the CDR3 is TGTGCCAGCAGTTTATTTGTCGCGGGAGGGCACAATGAGCAGTTCTTC.

The rearrangement links TRBV19 to TRBJ2-2, with 8 bases lining up with TRBD2. The J segment lost 4 bases and the V segment lost 9 bases, leaving 10 bases of the junction unmatched. Germline CDR1 reads LNHDA; CDR2 reads SQIVND (reference sequence). The CDR3 has 15 amino acids. The CDR3 loop is CASQSGGPGTGELFF. The CDR3 region has the DNA TGTGCCAGCCAGTCGGGAGGGCCGGGCACCGGGGAGCTGTTTTTT.

The gene calls are TRBV7-3 and TRBJ2-1; weak D call: TRBD2 (6 bases). Germline CDR1 is SGHTA and CDR2 is FQGTGA. The CDR3 has 18 amino acids. The V end lost 5 bases, the J end lost 0 bases, and 20 bases lay between the germline ends. The CDR3 bases are TGTGCCAGCAGCCCCCGGTTTGGAGGGTCGAGCTCCTACAATGAGCAGTTCTTC. Its protein is CASSPRFGGSSSYNEQFF.

The CDR3, as DNA: TGTGCCAGTAACGGGGGGACGGGGGAGCAGTACTTC. The encoded protein is CASNGGTGEQYF. The genes are TRBV19 and TRBJ2-7, with 7 bases matching TRBD2. The J segment lost 7 bases and the V segment lost 7 bases, leaving 7 bases of the junction unmatched. Germline V gives CDR1 LNHDA, CDR2 SQIVND (reference sequence). The CDR3 spans 12 residues.

CDR3 amino acids: CASSLRRDRNTEAFF. CDR3 in DNA: TGTGCCAGCAGCTTACGACGGGACCGGAACACTGAAGCTTTCTTT. The genes are TRBV7-9 and TRBJ1-1, with a weak D call TRBD1 (5 bases). This CDR3 comprises 15 residues. CDR1 and CDR2 (germline): SEHNR, FQNEAQ (reference sequence). V lost 2 bases and J 1 base, leaving 11 bases between the germline ends.

This chain joins TRBV9 and TRBJ1-5, with 7 bases that match TRBD1. This CDR3 has 15 amino acids. V lost 0 bases and J lost 4; bases outside the gene matches: 4. Germline V gives CDR1 SGDLS, CDR2 YYNGEE. The chain's CDR3 is CASSVEGQINQPQHF. In DNA form, the CDR3 reads TGTGCCAGCAGCGTAGAGGGACAGATTAATCAGCCCCAGCATTTT.

Only a few counts were recorded for this clone. The chain combines TRBV11-2 with TRBJ2-1; unclear D gene. CDR3 length: 12 residues. V was trimmed by 4 bases and J by 8 bases, leaving 9 bases between them. Germline V gene lookup returns CDR1 SGHAT and CDR2 FQNNGV. In nucleotides, the CDR3 is TGTGCCAGCAGCTATTTAGGGTATGAGCAGTTCTTC. Encoded protein: CASSYLGYEQFF.

The J gene is TRBJ1-1, the V gene TRBV5-1; D might be TRBD1 (5 bases). The germline gives CDR1 SGHRS, CDR2 YFSETQ. Trimming shortened V by 4 bases and J by 4 bases, and 17 bases separated the two germline ends. The CDR3 consists of 15 residues. The CDR3 loop is CASSPTGTFGTEAFF. The CDR3 DNA reads as TGCGCCAGCAGCCCTACCGGGACCTTCGGCACTGAAGCTTTCTTT.